The sequence of this TCR beta chain was determined in a study of shared clonotypes between healthy human individuals. Study context: CD4 naive cells filled three plates per donor, CD4 memory three, CD8 naive two and CD8 memory one.

The donors, all of them Caucasian adults, lived in Nashville, Tennessee. Germline V gives CDR1 LGHNA, CDR2 YSLEER. V trimming: 0 bases; J trimming: 8 bases; junction bases outside the gene matches: 11. The CDR3 length is 17 residues. The assay was immunoSEQ multiplex PCR, and TCRdb's table has in-frame clones only and misses some. This sample yields approximately 2.3 million clones, of which 80% to 95% are seen a single time; 0.39% belongs to the top ten. This rearrangement joins TRBV4-3 to TRBJ2-1, with 9 bases aligning to TRBD2. The sequencing input was naive CD4+ T cells from PBMCs. Noted subset: CD45RA+ positively selected. This TCR was sampled from a man between 18 and 35 years old in good health. Some clones in this sample may be carry-over from other donors' samples. CDR3 residues: CASSQDWSSGIIDEQFF. As DNA, the CDR3 is TGCGCCAGCAGCCAAGATTGGTCTAGCGGGATTATCGATGAGCAGTTCTTC.